Listed here are 23 T cell receptor beta chains from one sample, sequenced in a study of somatic mutations in cytotoxic T cells in rheumatoid arthritis. Method: immunoSEQ multiplex PCR; TCRdb's copy keeps in-frame clones and lacks some. The data show some 1,500 clones, with roughly 87% seen just once and roughly two fifths held by the top ten. Material: CD8+ T cells sorted from blood. These receptors originate from a woman in her 70s with rheumatoid arthritis.

V is TRBV30 and J is TRBJ2-3; 9 bases match TRBD2. Germline V gene lookup returns CDR1 GTSNPN and CDR2 SVGIG (reference sequence). This CDR3 contains 17 residues. The ends lost 0 bases at V and 6 bases at J; junction bases unmatched: 13. The CDR3 sequence: CAWSVLVIAGEPDTQYF. Here the CDR3 DNA reads TGTGCCTGGAGTGTACTGGTAATAGCGGGAGAACCTGATACGCAGTATTTT.

The V gene is TRBV15, the J gene TRBJ1-5, with TRBD1 as a possible D gene (5 bases). The CDR3 consists of 15 residues. The V gene lost 2 bases and the J gene lost 0 bases, with 8 bases spanning the gap. Germline values: CDR1 LNHNV, CDR2 YYDKDF (reference sequence). CDR3 bases: TGTGCCACCAGCAGAATAGACAGTAGCAATCAGCCCCAGCATTTT. Translation gives CATSRIDSSNQPQHF.

The chain uses TRBV9 and TRBJ2-7, with 10 bases that match TRBD2. The CDR3 extends over 16 amino acids. Germline V gene lookup returns CDR1 SGDLS and CDR2 YYNGEE. V lost 0 bases, J lost 6 bases, and 9 bases stayed unmatched. Here the CDR3 reads CASSVARLAGVAEQYF. The CDR3 DNA is TGTGCCAGCAGCGTAGCTCGGCTAGCGGGAGTTGCCGAGCAGTACTTC. Combining the CDR3 with reference TRBV9 and TRBJ2-7 gives the whole variable domain DSGVTQTPKHLITATGQRVTLRCSPRSGDLSVYWYQQSLDQGLQFLIQYYNGEERAKGNILERFSAQQFPDLHSELNLSSLELGDSALYFCASSVARLAGVAEQYFGPGTRLTVT.

This chain uses TRBV27 with TRBJ2-1; TRBD2 aligns across 7 bases. CDR1 is MNHEY, CDR2 SMNVEV, per germline (reference sequence). There are 17 residues in the CDR3. Losses at the gene ends were 3 bases for V and 7 bases for J; bases not matched to a gene: 15. The CDR3 sequence: CASSFLKLTGGGNEQFF. CDR3 DNA sequence: TGTGCCAGCAGTTTCCTAAAACTAACGGGAGGAGGGAATGAGCAGTTCTTC.

The CDR3 nucleotides read TGTGCCAGCAGTACTCCACGGGGCTTTCCCCTAGGGGGTAATGAAAAACTGTTTTTT. It translates to CASSTPRGFPLGGNEKLFF. V is TRBV28 and J is TRBJ1-4; weak D call: TRBD1 (6 bases). The CDR3 spans 19 residues. V lost 5 bases and J lost 4, with 26 bases in between. CDR1 is MDHEN and CDR2 is SYDVKM in the germline V gene.

This clone was counted once. The chain couples TRBV19 to TRBJ1-5, with D unresolved. Germline CDR1 is LNHDA and CDR2 is SQIVND (reference sequence). V was shortened by 8 bases and J by 0 bases, with 11 bases between the two germline ends. The length of the CDR3 is 14 residues. The CDR3, as DNA: TGTGCCAGTGGAGGCGGGTATAGCAATCAGCCCCAGCATTTT. Translating gives CASGGGYSNQPQHF.

The chain is built from TRBV27 and TRBJ1-2; 9 nucleotides match TRBD1. The CDR3 length is 13 residues. The germline gives CDR1 MNHEY, CDR2 SMNVEV (reference sequence). Losses at the gene ends were 3 bases for V and 8 bases for J; bases not matched to a gene: 4. CDR3 amino acids: CASSFTGGGGYTF. The CDR3 nucleotides read TGTGCCAGCAGTTTCACAGGGGGCGGCGGCTACACCTTC.

This clone appeared once. The junction departs from germline at one end; a sequencing error may be responsible. The V call is TRBV6-5, the J call TRBJ2-1; D perhaps matches TRBD1 (5 bases). This CDR3 has 15 residues. CDR1 and CDR2 from the germline V gene are MNHEY and SVGAGI. The CDR3 region is CAGSYLDTVYNEQFF. CDR3 DNA: TGTGCCGGCAGTTATTTGGACACCGTCTACAATGAGCAGTTCTTC.

This chain joins TRBV2 and TRBJ2-7; D perhaps matches TRBD1 (6 bases). The CDR3 sequence is 14 residues long. Per germline, CDR1 SNHLY and CDR2 FYNNEI. V was cut by 7 bases and J by 0 bases, with 13 bases left in between. This CDR3 is CASKEGGHSYEQYF. CDR3 sequence (DNA): TGTGCCAGCAAAGAAGGGGGTCACTCCTACGAGCAGTACTTC.

V is TRBV18 and J is TRBJ2-1, with D hard to call. The V and J ends lost 0 bases and 5 bases respectively, with 5 bases between them. In germline, CDR1 is KGHSH, CDR2 LQKENI. The CDR3 is 13 residues long. As DNA, the CDR3 is TGTGCCAGCTCACCACCGGCCGACAATGAGCAGTTCTTC. Translation: CASSPPADNEQFF.

This rearrangement joins TRBV25-1 to TRBJ2-1, with D perhaps TRBD1 (6 bases). Germline V CDR1 and CDR2: MGHDK, SYGVNS. This CDR3 comprises 18 residues. V was pared by 6 bases and J by 7 bases, with 28 bases between. The CDR3 DNA reads as TGTGCCAGCAGCAACACTTACACGGACAGCGGTCGAAGGAATGAGCAGTTCTTC. Protein product: CASSNTYTDSGRRNEQFF.

In this sample, this clone turned up a few times. The rearrangement links TRBV30 to TRBJ2-2; D gene uncertain. Trimming removed 1 base at V and 6 bases at J, with 3 bases between. Looked up from germline, CDR1 is GTSNPN and CDR2 is SVGIG (reference sequence). The CDR3 runs to 11 residues. The CDR3 nucleotides read TGTGCCTGGAGTGCGGCCGGGGAGCTGTTTTTT. This gives the protein CAWSAAGELFF.

The chain couples TRBV15 to TRBJ2-1, with 12 nucleotides matching TRBD2. Trimming at V came to 5 bases and at J to 3 bases, leaving 14 bases not matched to a gene. The CDR3 extends over 19 amino acids. Germline values: CDR1 LNHNV, CDR2 YYDKDF (reference sequence). The CDR3 DNA is TGTGCCACCAGCCCCCAGGGGACTAGCGGGCCCCCGGTCTACAATGAGCAGTTCTTC. Protein sequence: CATSPQGTSGPPVYNEQFF.

V usage is TRBV5-1 and J usage is TRBJ2-1, with 9 bases lining up with TRBD1. V was pared by 0 bases and J by 8 bases, with 6 bases of the junction left unmatched. Per germline, CDR1 SGHRS and CDR2 YFSETQ. CDR3 length: 15 amino acids. In DNA form, the CDR3 reads TGCGCCAGCAGCTTGGGGAGGACAGGGGTAGATGAGCAGTTCTTC. This encodes CASSLGRTGVDEQFF. Filled out from reference TRBV5-1 and TRBJ2-1, the complete variable domain reads KAGVTQTPRYLIKTRGQQVTLSCSPISGHRSVSWYQQTPGQGLQFLFEYFSETQRNKGNFPGRFSGRQFSNSRSEMNVSTLELGDSALYLCASSLGRTGVDEQFFGPGTRLTVL.

In regard to this clone: One base separates it from a far larger clone, so it is likely a read error. The rearrangement joins TRBV6-1 to TRBJ1-5, with D possibly TRBD1 on 6 matching bases. The J call is doubtful: the DNA matches TRBJ2-3 better. CDR3 size: 13 residues. The germline V gene encodes CDR1 MNHNS and CDR2 SASEGT. The CDR3, as DNA: TGCGGGGTGGGGGCCGAAAACAATCAGCCCCAGTATTTT. Its protein is CGVGAENNQPQYF.

Only a few counts were recorded for this clone. This rearrangement joins TRBV4-3 to TRBJ1-5; D not resolved. The CDR3 runs to 16 residues. Germline V gene lookup returns CDR1 LGHNA and CDR2 YSLEER. Trimming removed 9 bases at V and 1 base at J, with 19 bases between. CDR3 amino acids: CARRGYLGWSNQPQHF. For the CDR3, the DNA is TGCGCCAGGCGTGGTTACCTCGGGTGGAGCAATCAGCCCCAGCATTTT.

V is TRBV29-1 and J is TRBJ1-2; 9 bases agree with TRBD1. This CDR3 contains 13 residues. The V gene's germline CDR1 is SQVTM and CDR2 ANQGSEA. The ends lost 5 bases at V and 8 bases at J; junction bases unmatched: 9. This CDR3 is CSVQPGTGNGYTF. The CDR3, as DNA: TGCAGCGTTCAACCCGGGACAGGGAACGGCTACACCTTC. The variable domain in full, completed from reference TRBV29-1 and TRBJ1-2, reads SAVISQKPSRDICQRGTSLTIQCQVDSQVTMMFWYRQQPGQSLTLIATANQGSEATYESGFVIDKFPISRPNLTFSTLTVSNMSPEDSSIYLCSVQPGTGNGYTFGSGTRLTVV.

CDR3 DNA sequence: TGCAGCGCCAACAGGGGGCTTACCGGGGAGCTGTTTTTT. Protein: CSANRGLTGELFF. The J gene is TRBJ2-2, the V gene TRBV29-1; 9 bases agree with TRBD1. From germline, CDR1 is SQVTM and CDR2 ANQGSEA. J lost 5 bases, V lost 7 bases, and 5 bases had no gene match. The CDR3 is 13 residues long.

J is TRBJ1-2 and V is TRBV9; TRBD1 aligns across 11 bases. The CDR3 length is 18 residues. Germline-derived CDR1 and CDR2 are SGDLS and YYNGEE. Trimming removed 4 bases from V and 6 bases from J; junction bases left unmatched: 17. The CDR3 protein is CASSHTTRRTGGSDGYTF. The CDR3 DNA is TGTGCCAGCAGCCATACCACCCGGAGGACAGGGGGCTCAGATGGCTACACCTTC.

J is TRBJ1-2 and V is TRBV9, with 7 positions matching TRBD1. V dropped 1 base and J dropped 2; count of bases not matched to a gene: 8. From germline, CDR1 is SGDLS and CDR2 YYNGEE. This CDR3 spans 16 amino acids. This chain's CDR3 is CASSVSGGGMNYGYTF. The CDR3 bases are TGTGCCAGCAGCGTATCAGGGGGTGGTATGAACTATGGCTACACCTTC.

The rearrangement joins TRBV10-3 to TRBJ1-3; 8 nucleotides align to TRBD1. Per germline, CDR1 ENHRY and CDR2 SYGVKD. The CDR3 covers 17 residues. The ends lost 7 bases at V and 0 bases at J; junction bases unmatched: 11. As DNA, the CDR3 is TGTGCCATCACCGCGGGGAGGACAGGGCGCTCTGGAAACACCATATATTTT. Translating gives CAITAGRTGRSGNTIYF.

This rearrangement joins TRBV4-3 to TRBJ2-5, with D possibly TRBD1 on 6 matching bases. The CDR3 spans 14 residues. V gave up 0 bases and J gave up 3 bases, with 8 bases separating them. Germline assignment: CDR1 LGHNA and CDR2 YSLEER. This CDR3 is CASSQEQGKETQYF. In DNA form, the CDR3 reads TGCGCCAGCAGCCAAGAGCAGGGGAAAGAGACCCAGTACTTC.

The rearrangement joins TRBV27 to TRBJ2-7; TRBD2 aligns across 10 bases. This CDR3 spans 17 amino acids. J lost 3 bases, V lost 0 bases, and 8 bases had no gene match. Looked up from germline, CDR1 is MNHEY and CDR2 is SMNVEV (reference sequence). The CDR3 sequence is CASSLSLAGALSYEQYF. The CDR3 bases are TGTGCCAGCAGTTTATCTCTAGCGGGAGCCTTGAGCTACGAGCAGTACTTC.